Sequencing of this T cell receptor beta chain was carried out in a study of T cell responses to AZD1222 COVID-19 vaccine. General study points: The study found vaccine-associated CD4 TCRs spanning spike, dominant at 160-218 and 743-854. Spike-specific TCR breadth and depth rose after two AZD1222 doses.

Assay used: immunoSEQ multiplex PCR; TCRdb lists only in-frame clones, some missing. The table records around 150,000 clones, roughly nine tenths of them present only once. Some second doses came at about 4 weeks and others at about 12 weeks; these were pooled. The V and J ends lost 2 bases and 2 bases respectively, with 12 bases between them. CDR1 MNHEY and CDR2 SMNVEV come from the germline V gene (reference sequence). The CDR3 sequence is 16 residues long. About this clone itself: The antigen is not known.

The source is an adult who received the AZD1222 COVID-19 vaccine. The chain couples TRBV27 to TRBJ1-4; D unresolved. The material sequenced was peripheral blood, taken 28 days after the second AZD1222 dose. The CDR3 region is CASSLRRAGTNEKLFF. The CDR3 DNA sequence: TGTGCCAGCAGTTTACGCCGGGCGGGGACTAATGAAAAACTGTTTTTT. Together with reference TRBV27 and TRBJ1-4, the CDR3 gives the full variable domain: EAQVTQNPRYLITVTGKKLTVTCSQNMNHEYMSWYRQDPGLGLRQIYYSMNVEVTDKGDVPEGYKVSRKEKRNFPLILESPSPNQTSLYFCASSLRRAGTNEKLFFGSGTQLSVL.